The clone carrying this T cell receptor beta chain turned up a few times. Its specificity is not known. This record comes from a study of T-cell reconstitution after alpha-beta-depleted transplantation in children. Findings and limits, study-wide: Elevated TCRbeta diversity at day 60 was traced, in some patients, to surviving recipient T cells and thymic progenitors. About two months after transplant, alpha-beta T cells reportedly came from several hundred expanded graft clones. T-cell numbers and diversity one year post-transplant derived largely from freshly generated T cells.

The length of the CDR3 is 18 residues. The germline V gene encodes CDR1 SGHTA and CDR2 FQGTGA. V was clipped by 5 bases and J by 1 base; unmatched bases: 13. TCRbeta library construction was performed incorporating unique molecular identifiers. One entry per CDR3 protein results from TCRdb running MiXCR on the PCR reads. The sample includes about 31,000 distinct CDR3 sequences, under 7.5% of them seen just once. The sequencing used peripheral blood, collected 60 days after TCRalphabeta/CD19-depleted stem cell transplant. The chain has TRBV7-3 and TRBJ2-3, with TRBD2 matching 9 bases. The TCR originated in a child in the first two years of life who had a stem cell transplant for acute myeloid leukemia, so the T cells may come from the graft donor. The CDR3 loop is CASSLLNMERGGTDTQYF. As DNA, the CDR3 is TGTGCCAGCAGCCTACTTAACATGGAGCGGGGGGGCACAGATACGCAGTATTTT.